The 26 T cell receptor beta chains below were found in one sample sequenced in a study of T cell responses to AZD1222 COVID-19 vaccine. Produced via immunoSEQ multiplex PCR; TCRdb's table is partial and in-frame only. The table lists 60,000 to 85,000 clones, about 85% of them singletons. This specimen was peripheral blood, taken on day 0 of AZD1222 vaccination. The receptor source for this set is an adult in good health.

This clone was seen more than once but under ten times. V gene TRBV5-1 combines with J gene TRBJ1-3; D possibly corresponds to TRBD1 (5 bases). V was trimmed by 4 bases and J by 0 bases, leaving 17 bases between them. CDR3 length: 17 amino acids. The V gene's germline CDR1 is SGHRS and CDR2 YFSETQ. CDR3 region: CASSPLGRLPSGNTIYF. CDR3 nucleotide sequence: TGCGCCAGCAGCCCACTGGGACGACTACCCTCTGGAAACACCATATATTTT.

V gene TRBV6-5 combines with J gene TRBJ2-5, with 7 bases matching TRBD2. The CDR3 length is 12 residues. Looked up from germline, CDR1 is MNHEY and CDR2 is SVGAGI. Written as DNA, the CDR3 is TGTGCGAGCGGGGCGGCCGGAGAGACCCAGTACTTC. Protein sequence: CASGAAGETQYF.

This rearrangement joins TRBV4-1 to TRBJ2-7, with TRBD1 matching over 10 bases. Germline-derived CDR1 and CDR2 are MGHRA and YSYEKL. V lost 1 base to trimming and J lost 0 bases; unmatched junction nucleotides: 3. CDR3 length equals 16 residues. CDR3 sequence: CASSQGGTGDSYEQYF. The CDR3 DNA sequence: TGCGCCAGCAGCCAAGGAGGGACAGGGGACTCCTACGAGCAGTACTTC.

The gene calls are TRBV29-1 and TRBJ1-1; 9 positions match TRBD1. CDR1 and CDR2 from the germline V gene are SQVTM and ANQGSEA. V shed 2 bases and J 4 bases; nucleotides not matched to a gene: 2. CDR3 length: 13 amino acids. CDR3 sequence: CSVEQDRGTEAFF. CDR3 DNA: TGCAGCGTTGAACAGGACAGGGGCACTGAAGCTTTCTTT. The full variable domain, rest sourced from reference TRBV29-1 and TRBJ1-1, is SAVISQKPSRDICQRGTSLTIQCQVDSQVTMMFWYRQQPGQSLTLIATANQGSEATYESGFVIDKFPISRPNLTFSTLTVSNMSPEDSSIYLCSVEQDRGTEAFFGQGTRLTVV.

J is TRBJ1-1 and V is TRBV18, with unresolved D. The CDR3 loop spans 13 amino acids. Trimming cost V 2 bases and J 4 bases, with 8 bases left between them. CDR1 and CDR2 (germline): KGHSH, LQKENI. CDR3 nucleotides: TGTGCCAGCTCACCAGGGATCTTCACTGAAGCTTTCTTT. Protein sequence: CASSPGIFTEAFF.

This chain joins TRBV27 and TRBJ2-7; TRBD2 aligns across 7 bases. In germline, CDR1 is MNHEY, CDR2 SMNVEV (reference sequence). The CDR3 contains 14 residues. Losses at the gene ends were 0 bases for V and 7 bases for J; bases not matched to a gene: 6. The CDR3 spells CASSLSGREWEQYF. CDR3 DNA sequence: TGTGCCAGCAGTTTATCTGGGCGGGAGTGGGAGCAGTACTTC.

The chain joins TRBV5-1 to TRBJ1-1, with 10 bases aligning to TRBD1. V gave up 5 bases and J gave up 1 base; unmatched junction bases: 2. The CDR3 has 14 amino acids. Germline lookup yields CDR1 SGHRS and CDR2 YFSETQ. In DNA form, the CDR3 reads TGCGCCAGCAGAGGGACAGGGGCGAACACTGAAGCTTTCTTT. Protein: CASRGTGANTEAFF.

This chain links TRBV2 with TRBJ2-5, with 7 positions matching TRBD2. The CDR3 covers 15 residues. The germline CDR1 and CDR2 sequences are SNHLY and FYNNEI. Unmatched junction bases numbered 12, after V lost 4 bases and J lost 7 bases. The CDR3 nucleotides are TGTGCCAGCAGTGGATTACTAGCGCTGTTAGCGACCCAGTACTTC. Translating gives CASSGLLALLATQYF.

The V call is TRBV6-6, the J call TRBJ2-3; 8 bases align to TRBD2. This CDR3 is built from 16 residues. Germline CDR1 is MNHNY and CDR2 is SVGAGI (reference sequence). V shed 2 bases, J shed 2 bases, and the junction held 6 bases outside the gene matches. CDR3 DNA: TGTGCCAGCAGTTACGGACACGGGAGGGCCACAGATACGCAGTATTTT. Residues: CASSYGHGRATDTQYF.

V gene TRBV3-1 (or the pseudogene TRBV3-2) combines with J gene TRBJ2-1; D possibly matches TRBD1 or TRBD2 (6 bases each). There are 19 residues in the CDR3. Deletions cut 3 bases from V and 2 bases from J, with 23 bases between. The germline gives CDR1 LGHDT, CDR2 YNNKEL (reference sequence). CDR3 region: CASSQPGAVGLRPYNEQFF. Here the CDR3 DNA reads TGTGCCAGCAGCCAGCCGGGGGCTGTGGGCCTACGTCCCTACAATGAGCAGTTCTTC.

The chain uses TRBV5-8 and TRBJ1-5, with D unclear. Per germline, CDR1 SGHTS and CDR2 YDEGEE. V gave up 6 bases and J gave up 4 bases, with 8 bases separating them. CDR3 length: 12 residues. The CDR3 sequence is CASTLLNQPQHF. CDR3 sequence (DNA): TGTGCCAGCACCCTATTAAATCAGCCCCAGCATTTT.

This rearrangement joins TRBV5-4 to TRBJ1-2; 8 bases match TRBD1. V lost 3 bases, J lost 4 bases, and 5 bases stayed unmatched. Germline V gives CDR1 SGHNT, CDR2 YYREEE (reference sequence). CDR3 length: 14 residues. The CDR3 reads CASSSDRVGYGYTF. The CDR3 coding sequence is TGTGCCAGCAGCTCGGACAGGGTTGGCTATGGCTACACCTTC.

This chain connects TRBV11-2 to TRBJ2-3, with D perhaps matching TRBD2 (5 bases). The CDR3 has 12 residues. The germline V gene encodes CDR1 SGHAT and CDR2 FQNNGV. The V end was cut by 4 bases, the J end by 8 bases, with 10 bases between. CDR3 DNA sequence: TGTGCCAGCAGCTCGGTTGGAGGTACGCAGTATTTT. Translated, it gives CASSSVGGTQYF.

This chain uses TRBV9 with TRBJ2-3, with 9 nucleotides matching TRBD2. This CDR3 has 17 amino acids. V lost 4 bases to trimming and J lost 4 bases; unmatched junction nucleotides: 13. Germline lookup yields CDR1 SGDLS and CDR2 YYNGEE. CDR3 DNA sequence: TGTGCCAGCAGCCCGAGAGGCAGCGGGGGGTATCCAGATACGCAGTATTTT. The encoded protein is CASSPRGSGGYPDTQYF.

The V and J genes are TRBV10-3 and TRBJ2-2; the D is unclear. The V end lost 3 bases, the J end lost 1 base, and 12 bases lay between the germline ends. CDR3 size: 16 residues. Germline loops: CDR1 ENHRY, CDR2 SYGVKD. The CDR3 DNA reads TGTGCCATCAGTGAATCGGCGGCGATGAACACCGGGGAGCTGTTTTTT. Amino acids: CAISESAAMNTGELFF.

The gene calls are TRBV12-5 and TRBJ1-3; 7 positions agree with TRBD1. Germline assignment: CDR1 LGHNT and CDR2 FRNRAP. The V segment lost 1 base and the J segment 3 bases; nucleotides outside the gene matches: 9. The CDR3 sequence is 17 residues long. CDR3 in amino acids: CASGLATTGPGGNTIYF. The CDR3 DNA sequence: TGTGCTAGTGGTTTGGCCACGACAGGGCCGGGTGGAAACACCATATATTTT. The full variable domain, completed using reference TRBV12-5 and TRBJ1-3, is DARVTQTPRHKVTEMGQEVTMRCQPILGHNTVFWYRQTMMQGLELLAYFRNRAPLDDSGMPKDRFSAEMPDATLATLKIQPSEPRDSAVYFCASGLATTGPGGNTIYFGEGSWLTVV.

The chain is built from TRBV7-9 and TRBJ1-3; possibly TRBD1 for D (5 bases). Germline V lookup: CDR1 SEHNR, CDR2 FQNEAQ (reference sequence). V lost 2 bases and J lost 6, with 17 bases in between. The CDR3 is 16 residues long. The DNA for the CDR3 is TGTGCCAGCAGCTTATTTAGGGACGGAGCCCTAAACACCATATATTTT. Its protein is CASSLFRDGALNTIYF.

The chain combines TRBV5-1 with TRBJ2-7, with 9 nucleotides matching TRBD1. The CDR3 has 15 residues. J was trimmed by 7 bases and V by 0 bases; bases with no gene match: 8. Germline V CDR1 and CDR2: SGHRS, YFSETQ. The CDR3 nucleotides are TGCGCCAGCAGCTTGGAAGGACAGGGGACCGAGGAGCAGTACTTC. Its translation is CASSLEGQGTEEQYF.

This CDR3 is CASSQEGGRIYTGELFF. As DNA, the CDR3 is TGTGCCAGCAGCCAAGAGGGCGGGAGAATTTACACCGGGGAGCTGTTTTTT. The chain recombines TRBV3-1 (or the pseudogene TRBV3-2) with TRBJ2-2, with 7 positions matching TRBD2. Germline CDR1 is LGHDT and CDR2 is YNNKEL (reference sequence). The CDR3 extends over 17 amino acids. Trimming at V came to 0 bases and at J to 3 bases, leaving 7 bases not matched to a gene.

The V call is TRBV20-1, the J call TRBJ2-5; perhaps TRBD2 as D (5 bases). Trimming stripped 1 base from V and 10 bases from J, with 7 bases between. This CDR3 is 10 amino acids long. Germline loops: CDR1 DFQATT, CDR2 SNEGSKA (reference sequence). This chain's CDR3 is CSARATIQYF. In DNA form, the CDR3 reads TGCAGTGCTAGAGCGACTATCCAGTACTTC.

The chain recombines TRBV7-8 with TRBJ2-2; D not certain. Germline values: CDR1 SGHVS, CDR2 FQNEAQ. This CDR3 has 17 residues. V was pared by 3 bases and J by 2 bases, with 16 bases between. This CDR3 is CASSLPTRPPNTGELFF. CDR3 DNA sequence: TGTGCCAGCAGCTTGCCGACGAGACCACCAAACACCGGGGAGCTGTTTTTT.

V gene TRBV6-6 combines with J gene TRBJ1-2; a weak D match, TRBD1 (6 bases). CDR3 length: 14 residues. Germline-derived CDR1 and CDR2 are MNHNY and SVGAGI (reference sequence). V was trimmed by 5 bases and J by 0 bases, leaving 10 bases between them. The chain's CDR3 is CASSPGGPNYGYTF. For the CDR3, the DNA is TGTGCCAGCAGTCCGGGGGGGCCTAACTATGGCTACACCTTC.

V is TRBV29-1 and J is TRBJ1-4; the D is unclear. Deletions cut 4 bases from V and 5 bases from J, with 11 bases between. The CDR3 has 13 amino acids. Per the germline V gene, CDR1 is SQVTM and CDR2 is ANQGSEA. The CDR3 reads CSVGSGLNEKLFF. The CDR3, as DNA: TGCAGCGTTGGTAGCGGACTAAATGAAAAACTGTTTTTT.

This sequence joins TRBV7-2 and TRBJ1-1, with TRBD1 identical over 10 bases. CDR1 is SGHTA, CDR2 FQGNSA, per germline. J was trimmed by 3 bases and V by 4 bases; bases with no gene match: 5. This CDR3 region has 15 residues. CDR3 DNA: TGTGCCAGCAGCTCCACCGGGACAGGGGACACTGAAGCTTTCTTT. It translates to CASSSTGTGDTEAFF.

This chain links TRBV11-3 with TRBJ2-3; D not resolved. Germline V gene lookup returns CDR1 SGHNT and CDR2 YENEEA. Trimming shortened V by 1 base and J by 4 bases, and 3 bases separated the two germline ends. The CDR3 runs to 12 residues. CDR3 residues: CASSLAADTQYF. The CDR3 coding sequence is TGTGCCAGCAGCTTAGCGGCAGATACGCAGTATTTT.

The chain employs TRBV3-1 (or the pseudogene TRBV3-2) and TRBJ2-5; 10 nucleotides align to TRBD2. CDR3 length equals 17 residues. V gave up 0 bases and J gave up 1 base; unmatched junction bases: 5. From germline, CDR1 is LGHDT and CDR2 YNNKEL (reference sequence). CDR3 in DNA: TGTGCCAGCAGCCAAGAGCGAGGACTAGCGGCCCAAGAGACCCAGTACTTC. Protein product: CASSQERGLAAQETQYF.